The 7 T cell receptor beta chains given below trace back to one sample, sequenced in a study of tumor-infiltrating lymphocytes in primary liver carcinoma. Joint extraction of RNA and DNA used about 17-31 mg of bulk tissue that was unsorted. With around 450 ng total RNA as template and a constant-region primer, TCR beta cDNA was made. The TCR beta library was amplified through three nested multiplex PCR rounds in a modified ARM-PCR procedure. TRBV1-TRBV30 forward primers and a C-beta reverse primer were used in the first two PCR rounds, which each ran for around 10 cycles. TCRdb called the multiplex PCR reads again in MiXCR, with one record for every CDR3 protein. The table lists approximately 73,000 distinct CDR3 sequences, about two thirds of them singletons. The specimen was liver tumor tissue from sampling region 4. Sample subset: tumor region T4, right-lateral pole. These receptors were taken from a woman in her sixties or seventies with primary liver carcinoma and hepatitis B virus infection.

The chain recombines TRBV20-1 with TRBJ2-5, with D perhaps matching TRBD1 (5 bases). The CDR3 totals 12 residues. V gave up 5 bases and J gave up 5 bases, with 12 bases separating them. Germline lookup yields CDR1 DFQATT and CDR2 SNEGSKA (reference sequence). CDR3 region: CSAVAQGETQYF. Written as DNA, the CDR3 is TGCAGTGCTGTGGCCCAGGGCGAGACCCAGTACTTC.

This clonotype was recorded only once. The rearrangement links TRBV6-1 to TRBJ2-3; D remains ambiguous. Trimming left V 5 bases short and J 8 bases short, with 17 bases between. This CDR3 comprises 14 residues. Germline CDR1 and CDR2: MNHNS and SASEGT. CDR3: CASSPQTSAGTQYF. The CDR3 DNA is TGTGCCAGCAGTCCCCAGACATCGGCAGGTACGCAGTATTTT.

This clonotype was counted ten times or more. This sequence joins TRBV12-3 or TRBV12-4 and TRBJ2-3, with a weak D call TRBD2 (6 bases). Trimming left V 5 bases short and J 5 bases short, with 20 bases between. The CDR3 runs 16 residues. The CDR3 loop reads CASSLPAGTPGDTQYF. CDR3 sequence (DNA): TGTGCCAGCAGTCTGCCTGCGGGGACTCCGGGAGATACGCAGTATTTT.

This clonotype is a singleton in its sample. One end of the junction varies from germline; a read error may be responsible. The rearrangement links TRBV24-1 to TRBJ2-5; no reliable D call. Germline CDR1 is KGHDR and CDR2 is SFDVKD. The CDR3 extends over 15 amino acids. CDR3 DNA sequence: TGTGCTACCAGTGATCGGCAGGTGCACCAAGAGACCCAGTACTTC. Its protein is CATSDRQVHQETQYF.

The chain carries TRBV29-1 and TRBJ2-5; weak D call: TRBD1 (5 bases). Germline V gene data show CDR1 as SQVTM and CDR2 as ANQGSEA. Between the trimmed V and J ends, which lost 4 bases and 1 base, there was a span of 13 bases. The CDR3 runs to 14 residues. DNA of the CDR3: TGCAGCGTTGTCGAGAAGGGGTCCCAAGAGACCCAGTACTTC. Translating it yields CSVVEKGSQETQYF.

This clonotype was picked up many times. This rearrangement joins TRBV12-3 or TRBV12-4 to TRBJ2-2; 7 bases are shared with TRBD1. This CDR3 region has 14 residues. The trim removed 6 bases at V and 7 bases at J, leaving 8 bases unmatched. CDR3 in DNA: TGTGCCAGCAGGAACGACAGGGTTCACGGGGAGCTGTTTTTT. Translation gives CASRNDRVHGELFF.

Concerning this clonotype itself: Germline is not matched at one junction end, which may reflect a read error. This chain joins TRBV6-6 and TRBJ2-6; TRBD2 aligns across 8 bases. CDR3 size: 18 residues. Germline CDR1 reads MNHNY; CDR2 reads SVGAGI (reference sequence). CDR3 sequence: CASTLRGGGGSGANILTF. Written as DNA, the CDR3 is TGTGCCAGCACCCTACGGGGGGGCGGTGGCTCTGGGGCCAACATCCTGACTTTC.